Below are 12 T cell receptor beta chains sequenced from a single sample in a study of blood T cell repertoires in COVID-19. Clones were sequenced by immunoSEQ multiplex PCR, and TCRdb holds only the in-frame ones, with some missing. The data hold approximately 140,000 clones, with 80% observed a single time. The material sequenced was peripheral blood. All receptors come from a man between 60 and 70 years old with active or convalescent COVID-19.

The chain joins TRBV20-1 to TRBJ2-5; D uncertain. This CDR3 spans 10 amino acids. Germline-derived CDR1 and CDR2 are DFQATT and SNEGSKA (reference sequence). Trimming removed 6 bases at V and 9 bases at J, with 11 bases between. CDR3 amino acids: CSAPIRAQYF. CDR3 coding DNA: TGCAGTGCCCCCATTCGGGCCCAGTACTTC.

The chain combines TRBV2 with TRBJ1-1, with a weak D call TRBD1 (6 bases). This CDR3 spans 14 amino acids. CDR1 is SNHLY and CDR2 is FYNNEI in the germline V gene. V lost 6 bases to trimming and J lost 1 base, with 12 bases between them. CDR3 sequence (DNA): TGTGCCAGCAGCCCCGCGGGGGCGAACACTGAAGCTTTCTTT. This encodes CASSPAGANTEAFF.

The V call is TRBV7-9, the J call TRBJ2-1, with D possibly TRBD2 on 5 matching bases. Trimming took 5 bases from V and 5 from J, leaving 16 bases between them. This CDR3 has 15 residues. Germline V gives CDR1 SEHNR, CDR2 FQNEAQ (reference sequence). The CDR3 reads CASSRRAEVHNEQFF. The CDR3 nucleotides read TGTGCCAGCAGCCGGCGAGCGGAAGTCCACAATGAGCAGTTCTTC.

The J gene is TRBJ1-1, the V gene TRBV2, with unresolved D. Germline CDR1 and CDR2: SNHLY and FYNNEI. CDR3 size: 13 residues. Trimming took 6 bases from V and 1 from J, leaving 9 bases between them. CDR3 sequence reads: CASSQQPNTEAFF. DNA for the CDR3: TGTGCCAGCAGCCAACAACCGAACACTGAAGCTTTCTTT. The whole variable domain, filled in from reference TRBV2 and TRBJ1-1, reads EPEVTQTPSHQVTQMGQEVILRCVPISNHLYFYWYRQILGQKVEFLVSFYNNEISEKSEIFDDQFSVERPDGSNFTLKIRSTKLEDSAMYFCASSQQPNTEAFFGQGTRLTVV.

The chain combines TRBV18 with TRBJ1-1; D remains unclear. V lost 6 bases and J 0 bases, leaving 11 bases between the germline ends. Germline CDR1 and CDR2: KGHSH and LQKENI. The CDR3 extends over 14 amino acids. The CDR3 spells CASSPSRVNTEAFF. As DNA, the CDR3 is TGTGCCAGCTCCCCCTCCCGAGTGAACACTGAAGCTTTCTTT.

A few counts support this clone. The rearrangement uses TRBV11-2 and TRBJ2-1, with 13 bases aligning to TRBD2. The CDR3 is 18 amino acids. Germline values: CDR1 SGHAT, CDR2 FQNNGV. The trim removed 5 bases at V and 1 base at J, leaving 8 bases unmatched. CDR3 DNA sequence: TGTGCCAGCAGCCTCAGGACTAGCGGGAGAGGGTCCTACAATGAGCAGTTCTTC. It translates to CASSLRTSGRGSYNEQFF.

The gene calls are TRBV7-2 and TRBJ1-5; D perhaps matches TRBD1 (5 bases). CDR3 length: 13 amino acids. The V and J ends lost 2 bases and 5 bases respectively, with 7 bases between them. The V gene's germline CDR1 is SGHTA and CDR2 FQGNSA. The CDR3 DNA is TGTGCCAGCAGCTTACGCAGGGATCAGCCCCAGCATTTT. It translates to CASSLRRDQPQHF.

The chain recombines TRBV15 with TRBJ1-5; D not resolved. Germline assignment: CDR1 LNHNV and CDR2 YYDKDF (reference sequence). The V end lost 0 bases, the J end lost 2 bases, and 11 bases lay between the germline ends. The CDR3 is 16 residues long. The CDR3 region is CATSRDGFQGNQPQHF. The CDR3 DNA sequence: TGTGCCACCAGCAGAGATGGTTTTCAGGGCAATCAGCCCCAGCATTTT.

The chain carries TRBV28 and TRBJ1-6; a weak D match, TRBD1 (6 bases). Trimming left V 5 bases short and J 7 bases short, with 15 bases between. Germline V lookup: CDR1 MDHEN, CDR2 SYDVKM. CDR3 length equals 15 residues. In DNA form, the CDR3 reads TGTGCCAGCAGTGACTACAGTGGGGGCAATTCACCCCTCCACTTT. Residues: CASSDYSGGNSPLHF.

This sequence joins TRBV12-3 or TRBV12-4 and TRBJ2-7, with TRBD1 identical over 7 bases. This CDR3 comprises 13 residues. J was trimmed by 4 bases and V by 7 bases; bases with no gene match: 7. The CDR3 reads CASMEMTGYEQYF. CDR3 in DNA: TGTGCCAGCATGGAGATGACAGGGTACGAGCAGTACTTC.

This clone has only a few counts. This sequence joins TRBV6-4 and TRBJ2-5, with 10 bases fitting TRBD2. Germline V gene sequence: CDR1 MRHNA, CDR2 SNTAGT. This CDR3 spans 13 amino acids. Trimming took 5 bases from V and 7 from J; bases not matched to a gene: 4. The CDR3 bases are TGTGCCAGCAGTCGAGTAGCGGGGGGGACCCAGTACTTC. Its translation is CASSRVAGGTQYF.

This rearrangement joins TRBV11-3 to TRBJ2-3, with D perhaps matching TRBD1 (7 bases). CDR3 length: 16 residues. Trimming stripped 5 bases from V and 4 bases from J, with 19 bases between. Germline V gene sequence: CDR1 SGHNT, CDR2 YENEEA. This CDR3 is CASSEGGQGGADTQYF. The CDR3 DNA is TGTGCCAGCAGCGAAGGGGGGCAGGGGGGCGCAGATACGCAGTATTTT.